The clone carrying this T cell receptor beta chain has more than one count but fewer than ten. This sample stems from a study of T cells after yellow fever vaccination. The V gene's germline CDR1 is SEHNR and CDR2 FQNEAQ (reference sequence). V dropped 5 bases and J dropped 1 base, with 15 bases sitting between them. This CDR3 is 16 amino acids long. In TCRdb, the 5' RACE reads were re-called with MiXCR into one record per CDR3 protein. The sample shows hundreds of thousands of distinct CDR3 sequences, over 5% of them seen only once. The chain combines TRBV7-9 with TRBJ2-1; D uncertain. The sequencing here drew on PBMCs, taken 5 days after the yellow fever booster vaccination. The sequence came from a man aged 30-40 years who received the YFV17D yellow fever vaccine. The CDR3 coding sequence is TGTGCCAGCAGCCCAGCGATCGGCGAGTCCTACAATGAGCAGTTCTTC. This translates into CASSPAIGESYNEQFF.